Presented here are 2 T cell receptor beta chains from one specimen sequenced in a study of early T cells in non-severe SARS-CoV-2 infection. A single record per CDR3 protein comes from TCRdb applying MiXCR to the 5' RACE reads. The data hold more than 20,000 distinct CDR3 sequences, with roughly 3.6% observed a single time. Input material: whole blood. The receptors were gathered from an adult who was a healthcare worker with PCR-confirmed SARS-CoV-2 infection or an uninfected control (not recorded which).

Ten or more counts support this clonotype. This chain links TRBV7-2 with TRBJ2-1, with TRBD2 identical over 12 bases. The CDR3 totals 18 residues. V dropped 5 bases and J dropped 0; count of bases not matched to a gene: 8. CDR1 and CDR2 from the germline V gene are SGHTA and FQGNSA. The CDR3 reads CASSPRLAGASSYNEQFF. DNA for the CDR3: TGTGCCAGCAGCCCCCGACTAGCGGGAGCCAGCTCCTACAATGAGCAGTTCTTC.

This clonotype has at least ten counts. The V gene is TRBV5-1, the J gene TRBJ2-3, with 13 bases fitting TRBD2. The J segment lost 3 bases and the V segment lost 2 bases, leaving 12 bases of the junction unmatched. The CDR3 is 19 residues long. Germline V lookup: CDR1 SGHRS, CDR2 YFSETQ. The CDR3 sequence: CASSFWTSGSEGGTDTQYF. The DNA for the CDR3 is TGCGCCAGCAGCTTCTGGACTAGCGGGAGCGAAGGAGGGACAGATACGCAGTATTTT.